The clone carrying this T cell receptor beta chain has only a few counts. The library was built for alpha chains, so this beta chain is an off-target read and its size means little. This sample was included in a study of spatial heterogeneity in lung cancer. Looking at the study overall: Sequencing of follow-up PBMC samples took place when they were available, at a median of approximately 2 years after resection. Consistent detection of more beta-chain than alpha-chain sequences was observed. For the average unique TCR and UMI combination, more than eight occurrences appeared in raw reads.

Time point specified: blood at routine non-recurrence follow-up after resection. Individually, TCR cDNA molecules were each labelled with a unique molecular identifier. TCRdb recomputed calls from the 5' RACE reads with MiXCR, one row per CDR3 protein. This sample has 2,500 to 3,500 distinct CDR3 sequences, with around 53% found just once. The CDR3 totals 18 residues. In germline, CDR1 is SEHNR, CDR2 FQNEAQ (reference sequence). The V and J ends lost 7 bases and 0 bases respectively, with 22 bases between them. The V call is TRBV7-9, the J call TRBJ2-4; unclear D gene. This receptor was obtained from a male donor with early-stage non-small cell lung cancer. Material: PBMCs, obtained at follow-up. The CDR3 coding sequence is TGTGCCAGCAACAAAAAACTTGGCAGTTACTTAGCCAAAAACATTCAGTACTTC. As protein: CASNKKLGSYLAKNIQYF. Together with reference TRBV7-9 and TRBJ2-4, the CDR3 gives the full variable domain: DTGVSQNPRHKITKRGQNVTFRCDPISEHNRLYWYRQTLGQGPEFLTYFQNEAQLEKSRLLSDRFSAERPKGSFSTLEIQRTEQGDSAMYLCASNKKLGSYLAKNIQYFGAGTRLSVL.